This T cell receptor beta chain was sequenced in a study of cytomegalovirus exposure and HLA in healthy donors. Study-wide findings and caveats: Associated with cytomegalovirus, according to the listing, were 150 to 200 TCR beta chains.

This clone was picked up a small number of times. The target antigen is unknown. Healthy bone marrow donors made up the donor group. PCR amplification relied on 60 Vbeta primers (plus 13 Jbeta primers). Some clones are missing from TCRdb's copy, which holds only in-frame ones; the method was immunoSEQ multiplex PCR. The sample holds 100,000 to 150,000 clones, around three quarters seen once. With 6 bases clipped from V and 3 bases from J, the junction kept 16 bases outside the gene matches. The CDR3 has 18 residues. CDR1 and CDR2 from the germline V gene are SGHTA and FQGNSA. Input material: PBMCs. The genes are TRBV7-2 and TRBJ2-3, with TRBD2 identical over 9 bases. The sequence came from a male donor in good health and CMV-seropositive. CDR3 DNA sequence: TGTGCCAGCAGTCTAAAGGCCGGCGGGGGGGCCGTGACAGATACGCAGTATTTT. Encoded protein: CASSLKAGGGAVTDTQYF.